This is a list of T cell receptor beta chains from one sample in a study of cytomegalovirus exposure and HLA in healthy donors. Libraries were prepared by immunoSEQ multiplex PCR; TCRdb keeps only in-frame clonotypes and omits some of them. The sample includes about 110,000 clones, around two thirds of them seen just once. The sample consisted of PBMCs. All receptors derive from a man between 50 and 59 years old in good health and CMV-seropositive. Both conserved end residues are part of each CDR3. A D gene is named only where the DNA matches it firmly. The size entry is marked missing in some rows and otherwise reads once, few, many or a size class.

clone size: once; V gene: TRBV10-3; D gene: TRBD1; J gene: TRBJ2-7; CDR3 DNA: TGTGCCATCACCCCCCGGGACAGCTCCTACGAGCAGTACTTC; CDR3 protein: CAITPRDSSYEQYF
clone size: .; V gene: TRBV4-1; D gene: .; J gene: TRBJ2-7; CDR3 DNA: TGCGCCAGCAGCCAAGTTCCTCTTCGGTCTTACGAGCAGTACTTC; CDR3 protein: CASSQVPLRSYEQYF
clone size: few; V gene: TRBV27; D gene: TRBD1; J gene: TRBJ2-7; CDR3 DNA: TGTGCCAGCAGTTTATCGACAGGGAGCTCCTACGAGCAGTACTTC; CDR3 protein: CASSLSTGSSYEQYF
clone size: .; V gene: TRBV29-1; D gene: .; J gene: TRBJ2-7; CDR3 DNA: TGCAGCGTTGGTGACTTGTATTCCTACGAGCAGTACTTC; CDR3 protein: CSVGDLYSYEQYF
clone size: .; V gene: TRBV28; D gene: TRBD1; J gene: TRBJ1-1; CDR3 DNA: TGTGCCAGCAGTCCCCTAGCTCCAAGGGGGCAAAAAGCTTTCTTT; CDR3 protein: CASSPLAPRGQKAFF
clone size: .; V gene: TRBV7-8; D gene: .; J gene: TRBJ2-7; CDR3 DNA: TGTGCCAGCAGCTTAGCGCTGATCTACGAGCAGTACTTC; CDR3 protein: CASSLALIYEQYF
clone size: .; V gene: TRBV5-5; D gene: .; J gene: TRBJ1-4; CDR3 DNA: TGTGCCAGCAGCGTGGGAGGGCTGCCTACGAGTGAAAAACTGTTTTTT; CDR3 protein: CASSVGGLPTSEKLFF
clone size: .; V gene: TRBV5-1; D gene: TRBD2; J gene: TRBJ2-3; CDR3 DNA: TGCGCCAGCAGCGGACTAGCGGGGGAACCAGATACGCAGTATTTT; CDR3 protein: CASSGLAGEPDTQYF
clone size: .; V gene: TRBV9; D gene: TRBD1; J gene: TRBJ1-6; CDR3 DNA: TGTGCCAGCAGCGTAGAGGGGGCCCCTTTGGATAATTCACCCCTCCACTTT; CDR3 protein: CASSVEGAPLDNSPLHF
clone size: .; V gene: TRBV5-1; D gene: .; J gene: TRBJ1-1; CDR3 DNA: TGCGCCAGCACCCCCGACGGGGGGACTGAAGCTTTCTTT; CDR3 protein: CASTPDGGTEAFF
clone size: .; V gene: TRBV27; D gene: TRBD2; J gene: TRBJ2-5; CDR3 DNA: TGTGCCAGCAGTCACACTAGCGGGGGGGGAGAGACCCAGTACTTC; CDR3 protein: CASSHTSGGGETQYF
clone size: .; V gene: TRBV19; D gene: .; J gene: TRBJ2-7; CDR3 DNA: TGTGCCAGTAAAGGAGGAGACGAGCAGTACTTC; CDR3 protein: CASKGGDEQYF
clone size: .; V gene: TRBV6-5; D gene: .; J gene: TRBJ1-1; CDR3 DNA: TGTGCCAGCAACCTACTCGGGGTTGGGGCGGGGGAAGCTTTCTTT; CDR3 protein: CASNLLGVGAGEAFF
clone size: .; V gene: TRBV11-3; D gene: .; J gene: TRBJ1-2; CDR3 DNA: TGTGCCAGCAGCCAGATCGACAAGGCCTCAATTAACTATGGCTACACCTTC; CDR3 protein: CASSQIDKASINYGYTF
clone size: .; V gene: TRBV6-1; D gene: .; J gene: TRBJ1-1; CDR3 DNA: TGTGCCAGCAGTGGGTTGCTCGGAGGGTCTGAAGCTTTCTTT; CDR3 protein: CASSGLLGGSEAFF
clone size: .; V gene: TRBV6-1; D gene: .; J gene: TRBJ2-5; CDR3 DNA: TGTGCCAGCAGTGCATCGGGGGGCAGAGAGACCCAGTACTTC; CDR3 protein: CASSASGGRETQYF
clone size: .; V gene: TRBV7-9; D gene: .; J gene: TRBJ2-2; CDR3 DNA: TGTGCCAGCAGCTTAGGTATAGGGGACACCGGGGAGCTGTTTTTT; CDR3 protein: CASSLGIGDTGELFF
clone size: once; V gene: TRBV13; D gene: .; J gene: TRBJ1-2; CDR3 DNA: TGTGCCAGCAGCTTAGTGGGCAGCCCCTATGGCTACACCTTC; CDR3 protein: CASSLVGSPYGYTF
clone size: .; V gene: TRBV4-1; D gene: .; J gene: TRBJ1-2; CDR3 DNA: TGCGCCAGCAGCCAAGATAAAGTCCTCGACGGGACTTACAACTATGGCTACACCTTC; CDR3 protein: CASSQDKVLDGTYNYGYTF
clone size: few; V gene: TRBV6-1; D gene: TRBD1; J gene: TRBJ2-1; CDR3 DNA: TGTGCCAGCTCGGACAGGGTGCACAATGAGCAGTTCTTC; CDR3 protein: CASSDRVHNEQFF
clone size: .; V gene: TRBV7-2; D gene: TRBD2; J gene: TRBJ2-2; CDR3 DNA: TGTGCCAGCAGCCCCGGACTAGCGGGCTTCACCGGGGAGCTGTTTTTT; CDR3 protein: CASSPGLAGFTGELFF
clone size: .; V gene: TRBV27; D gene: .; J gene: TRBJ1-4; CDR3 DNA: TGTGCCAGCAGTTCCCCCGGGACAACTAATGAAAAACTGTTTTTT; CDR3 protein: CASSSPGTTNEKLFF
clone size: .; V gene: TRBV15; D gene: TRBD2; J gene: TRBJ2-1; CDR3 DNA: TGTGCCACCAGCAGGGGGGGAGCGGGAGACCTCAATGAGCAGTTCTTC; CDR3 protein: CATSRGGAGDLNEQFF
clone size: .; V gene: TRBV7-2; D gene: .; J gene: TRBJ1-4; CDR3 DNA: TGTGCCAGCAGCTTAAAGCGGGCAACTAATGAAAAACTGTTTTTT; CDR3 protein: CASSLKRATNEKLFF
clone size: .; V gene: TRBV10-3; D gene: TRBD1; J gene: TRBJ1-2; CDR3 DNA: TGTGCCATCAGGGTTACAGGGGAGCACATAACTAGTGGCTACACCTTC; CDR3 protein: CAIRVTGEHITSGYTF
clone size: .; V gene: TRBV6-1; D gene: TRBD1; J gene: TRBJ2-2; CDR3 DNA: TGTGCCAGCAGGGTGACAGGGTACGGCACCGGGGAGCTGTTTTTT; CDR3 protein: CASRVTGYGTGELFF
clone size: .; V gene: TRBV9; D gene: TRBD2; J gene: TRBJ2-5; CDR3 DNA: TGTGCCAGCAGCACATCTGGACTAGCAGGGCCCCAAGAGACCCAGTACTTC; CDR3 protein: CASSTSGLAGPQETQYF
clone size: .; V gene: TRBV5-4; D gene: TRBD1; J gene: TRBJ2-5; CDR3 DNA: TGTGCCAGCAGCTTGGGAGGGGGACAGGGGTCGGAGACCCAGTACTTC; CDR3 protein: CASSLGGGQGSETQYF
clone size: .; V gene: TRBV2; D gene: .; J gene: TRBJ2-2; CDR3 DNA: TGTGCCAGCAAGAGGCAGAACACCGGGGAGCTGTTTTTT; CDR3 protein: CASKRQNTGELFF
clone size: .; V gene: TRBV9; D gene: .; J gene: TRBJ2-5; CDR3 DNA: TGTGCCAGCAGCGTAGCAGGGTCGGATAGAGAGACCCAGTACTTC; CDR3 protein: CASSVAGSDRETQYF
clone size: few; V gene: TRBV19; D gene: .; J gene: TRBJ1-1; CDR3 DNA: TGTGCCAGTAGTACGAGAGGGGGCACTGAAGCTTTCTTT; CDR3 protein: CASSTRGGTEAFF
clone size: .; V gene: TRBV7-6; D gene: TRBD2; J gene: TRBJ2-3; CDR3 DNA: TGTGCCAGCAGCTTAGGGGGGGGAGGCACAGATACGCAGTATTTT; CDR3 protein: CASSLGGGGTDTQYF
clone size: .; V gene: TRBV11-2; D gene: .; J gene: TRBJ2-3; CDR3 DNA: TGTGCCAGCAGCTTGGATCTAGCGATAAATACGCAGTATTTT; CDR3 protein: CASSLDLAINTQYF
clone size: .; V gene: TRBV2; D gene: .; J gene: TRBJ1-1; CDR3 DNA: TGTGCCAGCAATGGGCAGGGAGGCGACACTGAAGCTTTCTTT; CDR3 protein: CASNGQGGDTEAFF
clone size: .; V gene: TRBV7-3; D gene: .; J gene: TRBJ2-5; CDR3 DNA: TGTGCCAGCAGCGCCGGGGGGACCCAGTACTTC; CDR3 protein: CASSAGGTQYF
clone size: .; V gene: TRBV2; D gene: TRBD1; J gene: TRBJ1-4; CDR3 DNA: TGTGCCAGCAGCCAGGGGACAGCTAATGAAAAACTGTTTTTT; CDR3 protein: CASSQGTANEKLFF
clone size: .; V gene: TRBV10-3; D gene: TRBD2; J gene: TRBJ2-5; CDR3 DNA: TGTGCCATCAGTGAGGCTACGGGACTAGCATATCCAGAGACCCAGTACTTC; CDR3 protein: CAISEATGLAYPETQYF
clone size: .; V gene: TRBV5-4; D gene: .; J gene: TRBJ2-5; CDR3 DNA: TGTGCCAGCAGATCTATTACGGACCAAGAGACCCAGTACTTC; CDR3 protein: CASRSITDQETQYF
clone size: .; V gene: TRBV5-4; D gene: TRBD1; J gene: TRBJ1-2; CDR3 DNA: TGTGCCAGCAGCTTGGACAGGGGGCTTAATATCTATGGCTACACCTTC; CDR3 protein: CASSLDRGLNIYGYTF
clone size: .; V gene: TRBV30; D gene: .; J gene: TRBJ1-6; CDR3 DNA: TGTGCCTGGAGTGTACTCCGTACCCTCCACTTT; CDR3 protein: CAWSVLRTLHF
clone size: .; V gene: TRBV5-1; D gene: TRBD2; J gene: TRBJ2-7; CDR3 DNA: TGCGCCAGCAGCTTGGATCGCGGGGGGGCCTACGAGCAGTACTTC; CDR3 protein: CASSLDRGGAYEQYF
clone size: few; V gene: TRBV27; D gene: .; J gene: TRBJ1-6; CDR3 DNA: TGTGCCTACCCAGTACGGGGACTTAATTCACCCCTCCACTTT; CDR3 protein: CAYPVRGLNSPLHF
clone size: .; V gene: TRBV30; D gene: .; J gene: TRBJ1-5; CDR3 DNA: TGTGCCTGGAGAGTGACACCGAATCAGCCCCAGCATTTT; CDR3 protein: CAWRVTPNQPQHF
clone size: .; V gene: TRBV10-3; D gene: .; J gene: TRBJ1-5; CDR3 DNA: TGTGCCATCAGCCAACAGGGTCCCAATCAGCCCCAGCATTTT; CDR3 protein: CAISQQGPNQPQHF
clone size: few; V gene: TRBV25-1; D gene: .; J gene: TRBJ2-7; CDR3 DNA: TGTGCCAGCAGTCCCCCCGGACAAGGAGGGTACGAGCAGTACTTC; CDR3 protein: CASSPPGQGGYEQYF
clone size: .; V gene: TRBV2; D gene: .; J gene: TRBJ1-2; CDR3 DNA: TGTGCCAGCTCCTTACAGGGTTCGATCTATGGCTACACCTTC; CDR3 protein: CASSLQGSIYGYTF
clone size: few; V gene: TRBV20-1; D gene: .; J gene: TRBJ1-1; CDR3 DNA: TGCAGTGCTAGAATGCGTCATGAAGCTTTCTTT; CDR3 protein: CSARMRHEAFF
clone size: .; V gene: TRBV6-5; D gene: .; J gene: TRBJ2-5; CDR3 DNA: TGTGCCAGCAGGCCGGGACTGGCGCAAGAGACCCAGTACTTC; CDR3 protein: CASRPGLAQETQYF
clone size: few; V gene: TRBV2; D gene: .; J gene: TRBJ1-5; CDR3 DNA: TGTGCCAGCGGGCCTTATAGCAATCAGCCCCAGCATTTT; CDR3 protein: CASGPYSNQPQHF
clone size: .; V gene: TRBV5-1; D gene: .; J gene: TRBJ2-3; CDR3 DNA: TGCGCCAGCAGCCCGGGCGGGCATTTGAGCACAGATACGCAGTATTTT; CDR3 protein: CASSPGGHLSTDTQYF
clone size: .; V gene: TRBV27; D gene: TRBD1; J gene: TRBJ2-7; CDR3 DNA: TGTGCCAGCAGTACTACCGGGACAGGCGGTTACGAGCAGTACTTC; CDR3 protein: CASSTTGTGGYEQYF
clone size: .; V gene: TRBV5-1; D gene: TRBD2; J gene: TRBJ2-7; CDR3 DNA: TGCGCCAGCAGCAGCTGGACTAGCGGGAGGGCAATCCCCTACGAGCAGTACTTC; CDR3 protein: CASSSWTSGRAIPYEQYF
clone size: once; V gene: TRBV7-9; D gene: TRBD2; J gene: TRBJ2-7; CDR3 DNA: TGTGCCAGCAGCTCCTCTCTTAGCGGGTACTACGAGCAGTACTTC; CDR3 protein: CASSSSLSGYYEQYF
clone size: .; V gene: TRBV18; D gene: .; J gene: TRBJ1-1; CDR3 DNA: TGTGCCAGCTCGGCAAGGGGGACTGAAGCTTTCTTT; CDR3 protein: CASSARGTEAFF
clone size: .; V gene: TRBV2; D gene: .; J gene: TRBJ1-1; CDR3 DNA: TGTGCCAGCAGTGATTTGAGGCGCACTGAAGCTTTCTTT; CDR3 protein: CASSDLRRTEAFF
clone size: .; V gene: TRBV6-6; D gene: TRBD1; J gene: TRBJ2-7; CDR3 DNA: TGTGCCAGCAGTTACTCGACAGGGATTTCCTACGAGCAGTACTTC; CDR3 protein: CASSYSTGISYEQYF
clone size: once; V gene: TRBV7-3; D gene: TRBD2; J gene: TRBJ2-1; CDR3 DNA: TGTGCCAGCAGCCCCATAGCGGGACTCTCCTACAATGAGCAGTTCTTC; CDR3 protein: CASSPIAGLSYNEQFF
clone size: .; V gene: TRBV7-2; D gene: .; J gene: TRBJ1-1; CDR3 DNA: TGTGCCAGCAGCCCGAGGGGGACAAGGGACACTGAAGCTTTCTTT; CDR3 protein: CASSPRGTRDTEAFF
clone size: .; V gene: TRBV7-9; D gene: TRBD1; J gene: TRBJ1-3; CDR3 DNA: TGTGCCAGCAGCTATCTCGGGGACAGGGGCGCGTACGGAAACACCATATATTTT; CDR3 protein: CASSYLGDRGAYGNTIYF